The 21 T cell receptor beta chains given below trace back to one sample, sequenced in a study of T cells in Graves' hyperthyroidism and ophthalmopathy. Amplification targeted TCR beta CDR3 regions from RNA transcripts. A set of HTBI primers served as the primers for a first-round RT-PCR of the TCR CDR3. One entry per CDR3 protein results from TCRdb running MiXCR on the multiplex PCR reads. Of about 380,000 distinct CDR3 sequences listed, about a fifth are singletons. What was sequenced was blood. Receptor source: a man younger than 30 with Graves' ophthalmopathy.

This clonotype was recorded at least ten times. The V gene is TRBV5-1, the J gene TRBJ2-7; the D call may be TRBD1 or TRBD2 (6 bases each). The CDR3 has 14 amino acids. CDR1 is SGHRS, CDR2 YFSETQ, per germline. V was shortened by 3 bases and J by 2 bases, with 12 bases between the two germline ends. CDR3 sequence: CASSWGAGTYEQYF. The CDR3 bases are TGCGCCAGCAGCTGGGGGGCCGGCACCTACGAGCAGTACTTC.

A few counts support this clonotype. The V call is TRBV19, the J call TRBJ1-5; possible D gene TRBD1, 5 bases. CDR1 LNHDA and CDR2 SQIVND come from the germline V gene (reference sequence). V lost 9 bases and J 0 bases, leaving 21 bases between the germline ends. The CDR3 spans 17 residues. The CDR3 reads CASAPGFRGLSNQPQHF. CDR3 nucleotide sequence: TGTGCCAGCGCGCCGGGATTCCGGGGACTTAGCAATCAGCCCCAGCATTTT. Full variable domain (missing parts from reference TRBV19 and TRBJ1-5): DGGITQSPKYLFRKEGQNVTLSCEQNLNHDAMYWYRQDPGQGLRLIYYSQIVNDFQKGDIAEGYSVSREKKESFPLTVTSAQKNPTAFYLCASAPGFRGLSNQPQHFGDGTRLSIL.

The rearrangement joins TRBV9 to TRBJ2-3, with 9 bases aligning to TRBD2. This CDR3 contains 16 residues. V shed 3 bases and J 3 bases; nucleotides not matched to a gene: 8. Germline CDR1 is SGDLS and CDR2 is YYNGEE. CDR3 region: CASSDLRAGGTDTQYF. CDR3 in DNA: TGTGCCAGCAGCGACCTTCGGGCGGGGGGGACAGATACGCAGTATTTT.

The sample holds many counts of this clonotype. CDR3 nucleotides: TGTGCCAGCAACGGGGGCATAGAGACCCAGTACTTC. This codes for CASNGGIETQYF. J is TRBJ2-5 and V is TRBV7-9; either TRBD1 or TRBD2 may supply D (6 bases each). Germline-derived CDR1 and CDR2 are SEHNR and FQNEAQ (reference sequence). The CDR3 sequence is 12 residues long. V was cut by 7 bases and J by 4 bases, with 10 bases left in between.

As to this clonotype: A much larger clone differs by one base, so this may be a read error. This likely comes from a read error, as the CDR3 has no conserved phenylalanine or tryptophan at its end. The chain couples TRBV12-3 or TRBV12-4 to TRBJ1-1; TRBD1 might be the D (5 bases). The V end lost 10 bases, the J end lost 5 bases, and 20 bases lay between the germline ends. This CDR3 is built from 14 residues. CDR3 residues: CATSQGPRLTEAFL. For the CDR3, the DNA is TGTGCCACCTCCCAGGGCCCGAGGTTAACTGAAGCTTTCCTT.

This chain links TRBV6-2 or TRBV6-3 with TRBJ1-5, with a weak D call TRBD1 (6 bases). The CDR3 has 13 residues. From germline, CDR1 is MNHEY and CDR2 SVGEGT. V shed 5 bases and J shed 6 bases, with 11 bases lying between them. The CDR3 is CASSNREGQPQHF. As DNA, the CDR3 is TGTGCCAGCAGTAACAGGGAAGGTCAGCCCCAGCATTTT.

The chain combines TRBV9 with TRBJ2-1, with 7 bases lining up with TRBD2. The germline gives CDR1 SGDLS, CDR2 YYNGEE. Losses at the gene ends were 2 bases for V and 9 bases for J; bases not matched to a gene: 11. The CDR3 consists of 15 residues. CDR3 in DNA: TGTGCCAGCAGCGTCCCGCCGGCGGGAGAGGCTGAGCAGTTCTTC. This translates into CASSVPPAGEAEQFF.

V gene TRBV27 combines with J gene TRBJ2-1; TRBD1 or TRBD2 may be the D gene (6 bases each). Trimming removed 8 bases from V and 3 bases from J, with 14 bases in between. The CDR3 is 14 amino acids. Looked up from germline, CDR1 is MNHEY and CDR2 is SMNVEV (reference sequence). The CDR3 nucleotides are TGTGCCAGCCAACAACAGGGAGGCTACAATGAGCAGTTCTTC. Its translation is CASQQQGGYNEQFF.

This clonotype appeared many times. The J gene is TRBJ1-6, the V gene TRBV2; possibly TRBD1 for D (5 bases). The CDR3 covers 16 residues. Deletions cut 9 bases from V and 6 bases from J, with 21 bases between. Germline V gene data show CDR1 as SNHLY and CDR2 as FYNNEI. The CDR3 DNA is TGTGCCAGTAACCCCGGAGGCGGGGGTTTTAATTCACCCCTCCACTTT. It is translated as CASNPGGGGFNSPLHF.

The V gene is TRBV7-9, the J gene TRBJ1-2, with 8 positions matching TRBD1. From germline, CDR1 is SEHNR and CDR2 FQNEAQ (reference sequence). The CDR3 consists of 16 residues. The V segment lost 4 bases and the J segment 0 bases; nucleotides outside the gene matches: 7. Here the CDR3 DNA reads TGTGCCAGCAGCTCTGCCGGGACAGGACCTAACTATGGCTACACCTTC. Encoded protein: CASSSAGTGPNYGYTF.

This clonotype was detected ten times or more. The chain uses TRBV6-1 and TRBJ1-5; unclear D gene. The CDR3 consists of 14 residues. V dropped 2 bases and J dropped 4 bases, with 9 bases sitting between them. The V gene's germline CDR1 is MNHNS and CDR2 SASEGT. Written as DNA, the CDR3 is TGTGCCAGCAGTGAAAACCGACGGAATCAGCCCCAGCATTTT. As protein: CASSENRRNQPQHF.

As regards this clonotype: A much larger clone lies a single base off, so this may be a read error. The chain recombines TRBV12-3 or TRBV12-4 with TRBJ2-2; D is unclear. The CDR3 runs 13 residues. Trimming cost V 1 base and J 4 bases, with 4 bases left between them. The CDR3 DNA reads as TGTGCCAGCAGTTTAGAGGTCACCGGGGAGCTGTTTTTT. Translated: CASSLEVTGELFF.

This clonotype was detected many times. J is TRBJ1-4 and V is TRBV20-1; 8 nucleotides agree with TRBD1. This CDR3 is 14 amino acids long. Trimming cost V 6 bases and J 0 bases; bases outside gene matches: 3. Germline values: CDR1 DFQATT, CDR2 SNEGSKA (reference sequence). The CDR3 loop reads CSARQGSTNEKLFF. CDR3 nucleotides: TGCAGTGCGAGACAGGGGTCAACTAATGAAAAACTGTTTTTT.

This clonotype was seen a handful of times. This chain joins TRBV7-6 and TRBJ1-6; D unresolved. Trimming left V 0 bases short and J 7 bases short, with 7 bases between. In germline, CDR1 is SGHVS, CDR2 FNYEAQ. This CDR3 region has 14 residues. For the CDR3, the DNA is TGTGCCAGCAGCTTAGCGTCAGGCAATTCACCCCTCCACTTT. Its translation is CASSLASGNSPLHF.

This chain joins TRBV9 and TRBJ1-2; 10 nucleotides match TRBD1. Per the germline V gene, CDR1 is SGDLS and CDR2 is YYNGEE. The CDR3 length is 18 residues. Unmatched junction bases numbered 13, after V lost 0 bases and J lost 5 bases. The CDR3 loop reads CASSVEGSGQGVFYGYTF. The CDR3 bases are TGTGCCAGCAGCGTAGAAGGGAGCGGACAGGGGGTTTTTTATGGCTACACCTTC. The variable domain in full, completed from reference TRBV9 and TRBJ1-2, reads DSGVTQTPKHLITATGQRVTLRCSPRSGDLSVYWYQQSLDQGLQFLIQYYNGEERAKGNILERFSAQQFPDLHSELNLSSLELGDSALYFCASSVEGSGQGVFYGYTFGSGTRLTVV.

The V gene is TRBV5-8, the J gene TRBJ1-2; D unresolved. This CDR3 is 11 amino acids long. The germline V gene has CDR1 SGHTS and CDR2 YDEGEE. V lost 4 bases to trimming and J lost 6 bases, with 7 bases between them. The CDR3 DNA is TGTGCCAGCAGCCCCCCGGATGGCTACACCTTC. It codes for CASSPPDGYTF.

The V and J genes are TRBV6-1 and TRBJ2-1; 9 positions agree with TRBD2. The CDR3 has 15 residues. After removal of 7 bases from V and 3 bases from J, the junction contained 7 bases not matched to a gene. The germline gives CDR1 MNHNS, CDR2 SASEGT. CDR3 residues: CASIQRRGGYNEQFF. The CDR3 DNA reads TGTGCCAGCATTCAGAGGCGGGGGGGCTACAATGAGCAGTTCTTC.

This clonotype was seen only a few times. The J gene is TRBJ1-4, the V gene TRBV6-1; D remains unclear. CDR1 MNHNS and CDR2 SASEGT come from the germline V gene. CDR3 length: 15 amino acids. V was trimmed by 8 bases and J by 1 base, leaving 14 bases between them. This CDR3 is CASGQDLLTNEKLFF. Written as DNA, the CDR3 is TGTGCCAGCGGCCAGGACCTTTTAACTAATGAAAAACTGTTTTTT.

This clonotype came up a few times. The CDR3 DNA reads as TGTGCCAGCAGCTTAGATCTCGCGGGGGGAACAGATACGCAGTATTTT. Translating gives CASSLDLAGGTDTQYF. The V gene is TRBV11-2, the J gene TRBJ2-3; 8 positions agree with TRBD2. Trimming cost V 0 bases and J 3 bases; bases outside gene matches: 5. This CDR3 has 16 residues. Germline-derived CDR1 and CDR2 are SGHAT and FQNNGV.

V usage is TRBV27 and J usage is TRBJ1-2; D gene ambiguous. Germline loops: CDR1 MNHEY, CDR2 SMNVEV (reference sequence). The CDR3 is 15 residues long. V was shortened by 8 bases and J by 0 bases, with 16 bases between the two germline ends. The CDR3 here is CASGRYLPSNYGYTF. The CDR3 nucleotides read TGTGCCAGCGGGCGATATCTACCGTCTAACTATGGCTACACCTTC.

CDR3 amino acids: CSARPISGNTIYF. The CDR3 nucleotides are TGCAGTGCTAGGCCCATCTCTGGAAACACCATATATTTT. This rearrangement joins TRBV20-1 to TRBJ1-3, with no clear D. Per the germline V gene, CDR1 is DFQATT and CDR2 is SNEGSKA (reference sequence). There are 13 residues in the CDR3. V was clipped by 3 bases and J by 0 bases, with 6 bases between them.